One sample yielded the 10 T cell receptor beta chains listed below, sequenced in a study of T-cell memory formation after mild COVID-19. From the 5' RACE reads, TCRdb called clonotypes with MiXCR, one entry per CDR3 protein. The data contain 190,000 or so distinct CDR3 sequences, about a fifth of them seen just once; the ten biggest clones take up 23%. The sample taken for sequencing was PBMCs or a T cell subset sorted from them (not recorded which). The receptors shown here come from an adult woman who had mild COVID-19 (a few samples of this study predate the infection). Cell type and time point are not known.

The genes are TRBV9 and TRBJ1-1; TRBD1 aligns across 7 bases. CDR3 length: 14 amino acids. The trim removed 0 bases at V and 1 base at J, leaving 0 bases unmatched. Germline CDR1 and CDR2: SGDLS and YYNGEE. The CDR3: CASSVGDRNTEAFF. The CDR3 DNA reads TGTGCCAGCAGCGTAGGGGACAGGAACACTGAAGCTTTCTTT.

This clonotype was seen only a few times. This chain links TRBV7-3 with TRBJ2-2, with D possibly called TRBD1 or TRBD2 (5 bases each). The V gene's germline CDR1 is SGHTA and CDR2 FQGTGA. This CDR3 is 14 amino acids long. Trimming left V 5 bases short and J 5 bases short, with 12 bases between. DNA of the CDR3: TGTGCCAGCAGCCTCCGGGGCGGGACCGGGGAGCTGTTTTTT. This translates into CASSLRGGTGELFF.

This clonotype was counted a few times. The chain uses TRBV19 and TRBJ2-7; no clear D. The CDR3 runs 15 residues. Germline V gene data show CDR1 as LNHDA and CDR2 as SQIVND (reference sequence). The V and J ends lost 1 base and 0 bases respectively, with 10 bases between them. For the CDR3, the DNA is TGTGCCAGTAGTATAGTAACGGATGCCTCCTACGAGCAGTACTTC. It translates to CASSIVTDASYEQYF.

The J gene is TRBJ1-6, the V gene TRBV4-1; 9 bases map to TRBD1. In germline, CDR1 is MGHRA, CDR2 YSYEKL. The CDR3 length is 14 residues. The J segment lost 9 bases and the V segment lost 3 bases, leaving 3 bases of the junction unmatched. The chain's CDR3 is CASSQGQGVSPLHF. In nucleotides, the CDR3 is TGCGCCAGCAGCCAGGGACAGGGAGTTTCACCCCTCCACTTT.

V and J are TRBV24-1 and TRBJ2-2; 12 bases agree with TRBD2. Trimming at V came to 4 bases and at J to 5 bases, leaving 7 bases not matched to a gene. The germline gives CDR1 KGHDR, CDR2 SFDVKD. CDR3 length: 17 residues. In DNA, the CDR3 is TGTGCCACCAGTGAGGGACTAGCGGGTCAACAAACCGGGGAGCTGTTTTTT. As protein: CATSEGLAGQQTGELFF.

The rearrangement joins TRBV20-1 to TRBJ1-5; 8 bases agree with TRBD1. Per the germline V gene, CDR1 is DFQATT and CDR2 is SNEGSKA (reference sequence). The CDR3 has 14 amino acids. V lost 6 bases and J lost 1; bases outside the gene matches: 5. The CDR3 is CSAPTGDSNQPQHF. The CDR3 DNA reads as TGCAGTGCCCCGACAGGGGACAGCAATCAGCCCCAGCATTTT.

This chain uses TRBV27 with TRBJ2-1; D perhaps matches TRBD2 (6 bases). Trimming shortened V by 5 bases and J by 8 bases, and 16 bases separated the two germline ends. CDR1 and CDR2 (germline): MNHEY, SMNVEV (reference sequence). This CDR3 region has 14 residues. As DNA, the CDR3 is TGTGCCAGCAGTAACTCATATAGCGGAGATGAGCAGTTCTTC. Protein sequence: CASSNSYSGDEQFF.

The chain couples TRBV30 to TRBJ2-3, with 10 bases aligning to TRBD2. Unmatched junction bases numbered 5, after V lost 4 bases and J lost 4 bases. The CDR3 sequence is 14 residues long. Germline-derived CDR1 and CDR2 are GTSNPN and SVGIG (reference sequence). The CDR3 DNA reads TGTGCCTGGACTGTAGCGGGGGGTGCAGATACGCAGTATTTT. Protein sequence: CAWTVAGGADTQYF.

CDR3 loop: CASSLGGANEKLFF. In DNA form, the CDR3 reads TGTGCCAGCAGCTTGGGGGGGGCGAATGAAAAACTGTTTTTT. V gene TRBV7-8 combines with J gene TRBJ1-4; weak D call: TRBD1 (6 bases). The CDR3 totals 14 residues. Germline CDR1 reads SGHVS; CDR2 reads FQNEAQ. V was pared by 3 bases and J by 5 bases, with 10 bases between.

The chain couples TRBV29-1 to TRBJ1-1; 9 nucleotides match TRBD1. Germline V lookup: CDR1 SQVTM, CDR2 ANQGSEA. J gave up 0 bases and V 3 bases, and 14 bases lay outside the gene matches. The CDR3 loop spans 18 amino acids. DNA for the CDR3: TGCAGCGTTGACGAACCGGACAGGGGTTGGATACTGAACACTGAAGCTTTCTTT. Its protein product is CSVDEPDRGWILNTEAFF.